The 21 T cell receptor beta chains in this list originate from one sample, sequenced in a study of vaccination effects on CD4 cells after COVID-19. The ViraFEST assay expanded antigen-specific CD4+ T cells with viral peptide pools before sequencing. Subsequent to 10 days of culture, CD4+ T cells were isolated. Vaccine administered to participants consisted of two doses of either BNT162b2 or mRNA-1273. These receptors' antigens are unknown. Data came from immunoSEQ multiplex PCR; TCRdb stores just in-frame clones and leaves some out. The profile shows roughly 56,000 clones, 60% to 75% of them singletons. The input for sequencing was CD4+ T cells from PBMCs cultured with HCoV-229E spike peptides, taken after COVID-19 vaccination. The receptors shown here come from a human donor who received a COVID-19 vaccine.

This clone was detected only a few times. This CDR3 reads CASSPRTSGNTGELFF. In DNA form, the CDR3 reads TGTGCCAGCAGTCCCAGGACTAGCGGTAACACCGGGGAGCTGTTTTTT. This chain joins TRBV27 and TRBJ2-2, with 10 bases matching TRBD2. Germline V gives CDR1 MNHEY, CDR2 SMNVEV (reference sequence). V lost 5 bases to trimming and J lost 2 bases; unmatched junction nucleotides: 5. There are 16 residues in the CDR3.

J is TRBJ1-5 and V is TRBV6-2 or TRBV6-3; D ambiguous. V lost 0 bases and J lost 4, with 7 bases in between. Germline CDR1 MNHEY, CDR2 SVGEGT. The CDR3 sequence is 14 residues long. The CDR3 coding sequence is TGTGCCAGCAGTTACTCGCTGGGGAATCAGCCCCAGCATTTT. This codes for CASSYSLGNQPQHF.

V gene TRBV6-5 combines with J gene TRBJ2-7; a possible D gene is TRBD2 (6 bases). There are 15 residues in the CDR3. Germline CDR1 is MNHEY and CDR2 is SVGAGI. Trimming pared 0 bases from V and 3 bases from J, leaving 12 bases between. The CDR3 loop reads CASSYSRRGGYEQYV. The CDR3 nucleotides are TGTGCCAGCAGTTACTCAAGAAGGGGAGGCTACGAGCAGTACGTC.

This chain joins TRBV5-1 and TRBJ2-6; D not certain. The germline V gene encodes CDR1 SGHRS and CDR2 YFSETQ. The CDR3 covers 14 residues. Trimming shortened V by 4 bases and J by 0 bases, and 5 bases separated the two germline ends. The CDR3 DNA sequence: TGCGCCAGCAGCGAGAGCTCTGGGGCCAACGTCCTGACTTTC. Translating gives CASSESSGANVLTF.

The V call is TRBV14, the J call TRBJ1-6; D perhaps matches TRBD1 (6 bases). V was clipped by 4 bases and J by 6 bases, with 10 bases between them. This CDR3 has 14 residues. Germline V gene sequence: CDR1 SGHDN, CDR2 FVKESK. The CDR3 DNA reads TGTGCCAGCAGCCCCACAGGGATTAATTCACCCCTCCACTTT. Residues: CASSPTGINSPLHF.

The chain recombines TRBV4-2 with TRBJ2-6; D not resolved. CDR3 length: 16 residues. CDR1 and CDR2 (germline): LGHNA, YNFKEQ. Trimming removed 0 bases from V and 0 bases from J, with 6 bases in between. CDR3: CASSQDRSSGANVLTF. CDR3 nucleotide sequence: TGTGCCAGCAGCCAAGATCGCAGCTCTGGGGCCAACGTCCTGACTTTC.

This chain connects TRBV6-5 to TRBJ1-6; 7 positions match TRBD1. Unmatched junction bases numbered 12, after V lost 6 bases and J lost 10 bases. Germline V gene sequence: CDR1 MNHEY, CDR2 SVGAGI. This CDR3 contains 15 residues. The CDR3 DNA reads TGTGCCAGCAGACTTGACAGGGTGGAGAAATCACCCCTCCACTTT. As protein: CASRLDRVEKSPLHF.

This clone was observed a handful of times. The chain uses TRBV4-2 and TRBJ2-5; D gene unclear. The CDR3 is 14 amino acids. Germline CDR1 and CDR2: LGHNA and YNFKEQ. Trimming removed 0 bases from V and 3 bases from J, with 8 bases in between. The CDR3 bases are TGTGCCAGCAGCCAAGATCGTCGCAAAGAGACCCAGTACTTC. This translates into CASSQDRRKETQYF.

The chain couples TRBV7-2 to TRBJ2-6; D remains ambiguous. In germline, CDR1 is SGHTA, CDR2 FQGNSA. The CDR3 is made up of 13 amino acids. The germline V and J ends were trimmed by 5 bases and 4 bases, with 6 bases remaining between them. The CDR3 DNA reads TGTGCCAGCAGCGCTCCAGGGGCCAACGTCCTGACTTTC. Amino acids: CASSAPGANVLTF.

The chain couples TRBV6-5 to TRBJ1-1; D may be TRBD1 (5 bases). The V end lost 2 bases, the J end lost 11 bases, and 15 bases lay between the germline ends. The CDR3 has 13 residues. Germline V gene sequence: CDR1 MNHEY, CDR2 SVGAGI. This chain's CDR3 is CASSYGQHAVAFF. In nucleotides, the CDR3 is TGTGCCAGCAGTTACGGACAACATGCAGTGGCTTTCTTT.

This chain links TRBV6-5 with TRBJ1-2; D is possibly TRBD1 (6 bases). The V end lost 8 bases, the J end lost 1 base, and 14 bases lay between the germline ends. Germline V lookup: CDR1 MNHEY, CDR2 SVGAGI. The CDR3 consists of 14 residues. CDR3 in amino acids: CASGGGPLNYGYTF. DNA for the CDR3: TGTGCCAGCGGGGGGGGCCCCCTTAACTATGGCTACACCTTC.

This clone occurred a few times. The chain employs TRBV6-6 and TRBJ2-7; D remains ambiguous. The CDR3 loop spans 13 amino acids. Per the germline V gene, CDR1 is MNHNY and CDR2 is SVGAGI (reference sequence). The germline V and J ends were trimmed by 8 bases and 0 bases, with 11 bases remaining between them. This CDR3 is CASHSQGSYEQYV. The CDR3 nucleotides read TGTGCCAGCCACAGTCAAGGCTCCTACGAGCAGTACGTC.

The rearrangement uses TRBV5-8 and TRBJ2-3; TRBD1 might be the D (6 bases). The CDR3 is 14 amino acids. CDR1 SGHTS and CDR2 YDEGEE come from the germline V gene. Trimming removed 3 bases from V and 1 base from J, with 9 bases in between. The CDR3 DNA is TGTGCCAGCAGCTCGGGACACCGCACAGATACGCAGTATTTT. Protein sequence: CASSSGHRTDTQYF. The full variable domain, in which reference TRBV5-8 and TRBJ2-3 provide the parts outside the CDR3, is EAGVTQSPTHLIKTRGQQATLRCSPISGHTSVYWYQQALGLGLQFLLWYDEGEERNRGNFPPRFSGRQFPNYSSELNVNALELEDSALYLCASSSGHRTDTQYFGPGTRLTVL.

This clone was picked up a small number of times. In DNA, the CDR3 is TGTGCCAGCCCCTTTCTCACAGGGGGAGAGACCCAGTACTTC. Its translation: CASPFLTGGETQYF. This chain joins TRBV5-8 and TRBJ2-5; TRBD1 aligns across 8 bases. J gave up 4 bases and V 7 bases, and 9 bases lay outside the gene matches. The CDR3 totals 14 residues. The germline V gene has CDR1 SGHTS and CDR2 YDEGEE.

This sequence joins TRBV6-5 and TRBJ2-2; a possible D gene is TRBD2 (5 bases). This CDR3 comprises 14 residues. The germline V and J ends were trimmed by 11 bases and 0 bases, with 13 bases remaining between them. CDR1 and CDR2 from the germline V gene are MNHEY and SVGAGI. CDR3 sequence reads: CAALRDTNTGELFF. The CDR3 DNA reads TGTGCCGCCCTCCGGGATACGAACACCGGGGAGCTGTTTTTT.

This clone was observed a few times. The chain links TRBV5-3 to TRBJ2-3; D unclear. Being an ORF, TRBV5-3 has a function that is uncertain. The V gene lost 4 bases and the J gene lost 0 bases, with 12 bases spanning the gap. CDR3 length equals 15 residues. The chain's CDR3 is CARSTVELSTDTQYF. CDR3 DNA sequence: TGTGCCAGAAGCACCGTCGAACTGAGCACAGATACGCAGTATTTT.

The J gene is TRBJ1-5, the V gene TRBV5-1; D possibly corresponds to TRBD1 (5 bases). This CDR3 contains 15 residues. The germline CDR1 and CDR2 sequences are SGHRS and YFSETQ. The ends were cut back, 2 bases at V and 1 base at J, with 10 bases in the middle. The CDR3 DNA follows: TGCGCCAGCAGCTTAGTGTCAGGGAGCAATCAGCCCCAGCATTTT. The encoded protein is CASSLVSGSNQPQHF.

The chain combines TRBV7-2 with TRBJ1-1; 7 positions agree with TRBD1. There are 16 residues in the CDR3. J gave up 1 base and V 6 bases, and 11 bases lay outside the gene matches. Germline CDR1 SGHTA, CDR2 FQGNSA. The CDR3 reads CASRLTGVRGNTEAFF. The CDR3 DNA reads TGTGCCAGCAGACTAACAGGGGTCAGAGGGAACACTGAAGCTTTCTTT.

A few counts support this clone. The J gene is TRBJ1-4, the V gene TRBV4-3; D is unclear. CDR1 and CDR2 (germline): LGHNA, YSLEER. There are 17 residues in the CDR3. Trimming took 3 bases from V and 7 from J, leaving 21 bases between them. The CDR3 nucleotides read TGCGCCAGCAGCCACCACCCCGCTGGAGGGTCTGGTGAAAAACTGTTTTTT. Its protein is CASSHHPAGGSGEKLFF.

CDR3 residues: CSVRRGGQYV. Written as DNA, the CDR3 is TGCAGCGTACGAAGGGGAGGGCAGTACGTC. This chain uses TRBV29-1 with TRBJ2-7, with D tentatively TRBD2 (6 bases). This CDR3 has 10 amino acids. Between the trimmed V and J ends, which lost 6 bases and 9 bases, there was a span of 12 bases. Germline CDR1 reads SQVTM; CDR2 reads ANQGSEA.

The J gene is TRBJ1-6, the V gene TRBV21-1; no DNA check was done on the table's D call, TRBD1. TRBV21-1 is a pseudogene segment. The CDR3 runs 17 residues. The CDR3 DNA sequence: TGTGCCAGCAGCCCGAAGGGCAGGGTCACCTATAATTCACCCCTCCACTTT. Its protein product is CASSPKGRVTYNSPLHF.